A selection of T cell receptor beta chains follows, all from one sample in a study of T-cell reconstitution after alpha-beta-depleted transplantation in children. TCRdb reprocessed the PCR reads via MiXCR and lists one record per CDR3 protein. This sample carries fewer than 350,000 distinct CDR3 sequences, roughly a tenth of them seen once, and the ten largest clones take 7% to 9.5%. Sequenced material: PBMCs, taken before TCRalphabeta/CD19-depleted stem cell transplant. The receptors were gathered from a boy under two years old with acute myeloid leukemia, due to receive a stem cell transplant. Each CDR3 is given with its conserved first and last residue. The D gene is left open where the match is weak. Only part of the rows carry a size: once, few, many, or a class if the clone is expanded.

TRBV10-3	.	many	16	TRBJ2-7	CAISGGGLQGSYEQYF
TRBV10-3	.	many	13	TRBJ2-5	CAIRSGVAETQYF
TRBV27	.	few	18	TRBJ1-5	CASSLRMGGYERNQPQHF
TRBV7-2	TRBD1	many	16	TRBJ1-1	CASSAYLGTGRTEAFF
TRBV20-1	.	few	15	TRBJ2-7	CCARMVPGYSYEQYF
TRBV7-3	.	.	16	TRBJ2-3	CASSLNPSVGTDTQYF
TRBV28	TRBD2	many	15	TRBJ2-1	CASSFTGRALGEQFF
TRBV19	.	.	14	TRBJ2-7	CASSFGHGPYEQYF
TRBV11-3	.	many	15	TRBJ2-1	CASSFLQGGYNEQFF
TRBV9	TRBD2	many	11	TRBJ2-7	CASSAGGEQYF
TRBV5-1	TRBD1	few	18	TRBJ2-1	CASSLSAGTGPFYNEQFF
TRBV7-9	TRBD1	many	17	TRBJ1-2	CASSSLLGQGRNYGYTF
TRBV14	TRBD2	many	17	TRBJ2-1	CASSPTRGQRGGLEQFF
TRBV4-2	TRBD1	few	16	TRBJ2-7	CASSPAEGQGVYEQYF
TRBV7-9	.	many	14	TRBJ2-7	CASSSQGWTYEQYF
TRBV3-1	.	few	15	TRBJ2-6	CASSQDEGTKNVLTF
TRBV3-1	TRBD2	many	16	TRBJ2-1	CASSQGLAGANNEQFF
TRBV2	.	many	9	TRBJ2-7	CASRDGQYF
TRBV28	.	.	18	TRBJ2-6	CASSLRTASISGANVLTF
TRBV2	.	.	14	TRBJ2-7	CASRPQAASYEQYF
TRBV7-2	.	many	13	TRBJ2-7	CASSLVEAYEQYF
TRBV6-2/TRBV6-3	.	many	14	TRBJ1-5	CASSPTVTRQPQHF
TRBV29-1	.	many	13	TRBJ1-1	CSVIGQFDTEAFF
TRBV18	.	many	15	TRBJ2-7	CASSSLSGHSYEQYF
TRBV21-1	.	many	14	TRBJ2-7	CASSKTGGNYEQYF
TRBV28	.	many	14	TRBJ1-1	CASSIGGLNTEAFF
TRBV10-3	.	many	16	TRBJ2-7	CAISEGSAFSSYEQYF
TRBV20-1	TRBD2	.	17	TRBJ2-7	CSARPWESGRAPHEQYF
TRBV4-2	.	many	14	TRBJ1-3	CASSQDNPGNTIYF
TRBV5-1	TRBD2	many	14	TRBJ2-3	CASSPRTSADTQYF
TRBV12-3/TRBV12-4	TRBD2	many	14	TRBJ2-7	CASSLPRTRNEQYF
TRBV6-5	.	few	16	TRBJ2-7	CASSYTPRPGPYEQYF
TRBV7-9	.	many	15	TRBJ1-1	CASNPVMARNTEAFF
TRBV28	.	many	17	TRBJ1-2	CASRSMIRTADVYGYTF
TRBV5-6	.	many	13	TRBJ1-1	CASSSRGNTEAFF
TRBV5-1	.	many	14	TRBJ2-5	CASSLSLYARTQYF
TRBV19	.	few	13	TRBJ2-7	CASSVGSGYEQYF
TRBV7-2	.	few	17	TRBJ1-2	CASSLRYTYEGLYGYTF